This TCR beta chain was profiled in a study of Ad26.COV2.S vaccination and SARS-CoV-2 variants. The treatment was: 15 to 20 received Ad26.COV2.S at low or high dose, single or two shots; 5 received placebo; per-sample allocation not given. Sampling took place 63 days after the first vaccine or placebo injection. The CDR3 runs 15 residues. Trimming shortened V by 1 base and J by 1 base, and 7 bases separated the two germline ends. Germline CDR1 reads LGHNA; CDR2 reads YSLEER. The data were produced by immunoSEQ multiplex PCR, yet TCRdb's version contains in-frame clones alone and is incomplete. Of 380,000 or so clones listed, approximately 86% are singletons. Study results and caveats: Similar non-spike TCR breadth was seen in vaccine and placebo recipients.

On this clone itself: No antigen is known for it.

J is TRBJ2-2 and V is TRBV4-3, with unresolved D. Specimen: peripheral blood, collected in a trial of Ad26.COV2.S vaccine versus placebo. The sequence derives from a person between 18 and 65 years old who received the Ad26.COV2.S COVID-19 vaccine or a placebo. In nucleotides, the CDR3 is TGCGCCAGCAGCCAAGTCTGGCGGAACACCGGGGAGCTGTTTTTT. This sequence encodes CASSQVWRNTGELFF.